This T cell receptor (beta chain) was sequenced during a study of shared clonotypes between healthy human individuals. The repertoire was sequenced with immunoSEQ multiplex PCR; TCRdb's copy has only in-frame clones and lacks some. In the table there are about 460,000 clones, about 74% of which are singletons. As concerns this clone: Its antigen is not known.

V shed 1 base and J shed 2 bases, with 14 bases lying between them. The CDR3 spans 16 residues. Germline V gene lookup returns CDR1 SGHTS and CDR2 YDEGEE. Study-wide points: The diversity represented, both genetic and in exposure history, was limited by few donors.

Sequencing was performed on PBMCs. This chain uses TRBV5-8 with TRBJ2-3; possibly TRBD1 or TRBD2 for D (6 bases each). This receptor was obtained from a woman between 40 and 50 years old in good health. Some clones in this sample may be carry-over from other donors' samples. CDR3 region: CASSLIGGFSTDTQYF. In nucleotides, the CDR3 is TGTGCCAGCAGCTTGATCGGGGGCTTTTCCACAGATACGCAGTATTTT.